One and the same sample provided the 20 T cell receptor beta chains below, sequenced in a study of blood T cells in healthy people across ages. For the second PCR, which ran for 7 to 11 cycles, a sample-barcoded 5' primer and a J-beta primer mix were used. TCRdb reanalysed the 5' RACE reads using MiXCR and keeps one entry per CDR3 protein. Among 550,000 to 800,000 distinct CDR3 sequences listed, over 20% were seen once. Specimen: blood. Receptor source: a man aged 65-85 years in good health.

The sample holds a few counts of this clonotype. The chain links TRBV24-1 to TRBJ2-5; D gene unclear. This CDR3 has 14 residues. CDR1 is KGHDR and CDR2 is SFDVKD in the germline V gene. V was shortened by 4 bases and J by 5 bases, with 13 bases between the two germline ends. CDR3 sequence (DNA): TGTGCCACCAGTGACCCGATCAAGTATGAGACCCAGTACTTC. Protein product: CATSDPIKYETQYF.

In the case of this clonotype: One end of the junction is discordant with germline, which a read error may explain. This chain joins TRBV12-3 or TRBV12-4 and TRBJ2-1; possible D gene TRBD2, 6 bases. The CDR3 totals 16 residues. This CDR3 reads CASSLAGGVSYNEQLF. CDR3 sequence (DNA): TGTGCCAGCAGTTTAGCTGGAGGGGTAAGCTACAATGAGCAGCTCTTC.

On this clonotype: Germline is not matched at one junction end, which may reflect a read error. The chain carries TRBV20-1 and TRBJ2-3; TRBD1 is a possible D gene (5 bases). Germline V gene lookup returns CDR1 DFQATT and CDR2 SNEGSKA (reference sequence). The CDR3 extends over 15 amino acids. The CDR3, as DNA: TGCAGTGCTAGAGATGGGGCTGCACACCAAGAGACCCAGTACTTT. Its translation is CSARDGAAHQETQYF.

Turning to this clonotype: A much larger clone lies a single base off, so this may be a read error. V usage is TRBV5-1 and J usage is TRBJ2-7, with 7 bases that match TRBD1. Germline CDR1 SGHRS, CDR2 YFSETQ. The CDR3 is 13 residues long. The V and J ends lost 9 bases and 3 bases, in that order; junction bases with no gene match: 9. The CDR3: CANRERQGYEQYF. As DNA, the CDR3 is TGCGCCAACAGGGAACGACAGGGCTACGAGCAGTACTTC.

The chain joins TRBV20-1 to TRBJ2-5, with TRBD2 matching 7 bases. The CDR3 runs to 13 residues. Germline loops: CDR1 DFQATT, CDR2 SNEGSKA (reference sequence). Unmatched junction bases numbered 3, after V lost 1 base and J lost 4 bases. The CDR3 nucleotides are TGCAGTGCTAGAGTGGCGGGAGTAGAGACCCAGTACTTC. Translation gives CSARVAGVETQYF.

The gene calls are TRBV20-1 and TRBJ2-5; 10 nucleotides line up with TRBD1. Trimming removed 4 bases from V and 1 base from J; junction bases left unmatched: 3. Germline CDR1 and CDR2: DFQATT and SNEGSKA (reference sequence). CDR3 length: 14 residues. The CDR3 sequence is CSAKGTGAQETQYF. The CDR3 DNA reads TGCAGTGCTAAGGGGACAGGGGCCCAAGAGACCCAGTACTTC.

V and J are TRBV20-1 and TRBJ1-5; no reliable D call. The CDR3 spans 14 residues. The germline gives CDR1 DFQATT, CDR2 SNEGSKA (reference sequence). The germline V and J ends were trimmed by 2 bases and 2 bases, with 10 bases remaining between them. Here the CDR3 reads CSARTRGRNQPQHF. CDR3 DNA sequence: TGCAGTGCTAGAACTCGCGGGCGCAATCAGCCCCAGCATTTT.

The chain employs TRBV6-5 and TRBJ2-1; possible D gene TRBD2, 5 bases. This CDR3 has 13 residues. Between the trimmed V and J ends, which lost 6 bases and 14 bases, there was a span of 20 bases. From germline, CDR1 is MNHEY and CDR2 SVGAGI. The CDR3 DNA reads TGTGCCAGCAGCTCCCCGCTTGAGGGCGCGAAGTTCTTC. Translated: CASSSPLEGAKFF.

This chain uses TRBV5-1 with TRBJ1-1; 7 bases map to TRBD1. Germline loops: CDR1 SGHRS, CDR2 YFSETQ. The CDR3 extends over 15 amino acids. Trimming at V came to 1 base and at J to 0 bases, leaving 3 bases not matched to a gene. The CDR3 loop is CASSLQGVLNTEAFF. CDR3 sequence (DNA): TGCGCCAGCAGCTTGCAGGGGGTCTTGAACACTGAAGCTTTCTTT.

In its sample, this clonotype was seen many times. The V gene is TRBV12-3 or TRBV12-4, the J gene TRBJ2-4, with 9 bases matching TRBD2. V trimming: 5 bases; J trimming: 7 bases; junction bases outside the gene matches: 15. The CDR3 has 17 amino acids. The CDR3 bases are TGTGCCAGCAGTCCCAGGGCAGCGGGAGGAGTGATGAACATTCAGTACTTC. As protein: CASSPRAAGGVMNIQYF.

This clonotype has a handful of counts. Here the CDR3 DNA reads TGTGCCAGCAGCAAAGCGGGCAGCTCCTACAATGAGCAGTTCTTC. Its protein product is CASSKAGSSYNEQFF. The V call is TRBV27, the J call TRBJ2-1; TRBD2 is a possible D gene (6 bases). V lost 6 bases and J lost 0, with 12 bases in between. Germline V gene lookup returns CDR1 MNHEY and CDR2 SMNVEV (reference sequence). The CDR3 length is 15 residues.

This clonotype appeared a few times. J is TRBJ2-2 and V is TRBV20-1, with D tentatively TRBD1 or TRBD2 (5 bases each). The CDR3 contains 15 residues. V was cut by 0 bases and J by 7 bases, with 15 bases left in between. Germline V gives CDR1 DFQATT, CDR2 SNEGSKA (reference sequence). CDR3 in amino acids: CSARDWRHGHGELFF. The CDR3 DNA reads as TGCAGTGCTAGAGATTGGAGGCACGGACACGGGGAGCTGTTTTTT.

The chain recombines TRBV5-1 with TRBJ1-1; D is possibly TRBD1 (5 bases). The germline gives CDR1 SGHRS, CDR2 YFSETQ. V lost 0 bases and J lost 3, with 12 bases in between. This CDR3 contains 15 residues. Here the CDR3 reads CASSLVGAKDTEAFF. CDR3 bases: TGCGCCAGCAGCTTGGTAGGGGCGAAGGACACTGAAGCTTTCTTT. The full variable domain, in which reference TRBV5-1 and TRBJ1-1 provide the parts outside the CDR3, is KAGVTQTPRYLIKTRGQQVTLSCSPISGHRSVSWYQQTPGQGLQFLFEYFSETQRNKGNFPGRFSGRQFSNSRSEMNVSTLELGDSALYLCASSLVGAKDTEAFFGQGTRLTVV.

The J gene is TRBJ2-7, the V gene TRBV20-1; D may correspond to TRBD1 or TRBD2 (6 bases each). The V end lost 4 bases, the J end lost 2 bases, and 12 bases lay between the germline ends. From germline, CDR1 is DFQATT and CDR2 SNEGSKA (reference sequence). CDR3 length equals 13 residues. The DNA of the CDR3 is TGCAGTGCTATGGGGGGCCCAACCTACGAGCAGTACTTC. It specifies CSAMGGPTYEQYF.

This clonotype was recorded a few times. The chain couples TRBV24-1 to TRBJ2-7; TRBD2 matches 13 bases. Germline V lookup: CDR1 KGHDR, CDR2 SFDVKD. V dropped 4 bases and J dropped 3; count of bases not matched to a gene: 5. CDR3 length: 16 residues. The CDR3 DNA is TGTGCCACCAGTGACCTCGGGACTAGCGGGATCTACGAGCAGTACTTC. This gives the protein CATSDLGTSGIYEQYF.

About this clonotype itself: Just one base apart from a much larger clone, this may be a read error. CDR3 in amino acids: CANSLSETQYF. The CDR3 coding sequence is TGTGCCAACAGCCTATCGGAGACCCAGTACTTC. V gene TRBV3-1 combines with J gene TRBJ2-5, with no clear D. The CDR3 spans 11 residues. Germline CDR1 is LGHDT and CDR2 is YNNKEL (reference sequence).

This clonotype was counted at least ten times. The V call is TRBV28, the J call TRBJ2-5, with TRBD2 matching 7 bases. Trimming cost V 5 bases and J 5 bases; bases outside gene matches: 5. The germline CDR1 and CDR2 sequences are MDHEN and SYDVKM. CDR3 length: 13 residues. The CDR3 DNA is TGTGCCAGCAGTCCAAAAGCGGGGGAGACCCAGTACTTC. Its translation: CASSPKAGETQYF.

This clonotype was counted only a few times. The rearrangement uses TRBV6-6 and TRBJ2-6; a possible D gene is TRBD2 (6 bases). The V and J ends lost 2 bases and 4 bases respectively, with 9 bases between them. This CDR3 region has 15 residues. Germline CDR1 and CDR2: MNHNY and SVGAGI (reference sequence). For the CDR3, the DNA is TGTGCCAGCAGTTACACTAGCCCCGGGGCCAACGTCCTGACTTTC. It is translated as CASSYTSPGANVLTF.

The chain joins TRBV2 to TRBJ2-1; 9 positions match TRBD1. CDR3 length: 13 residues. The germline CDR1 and CDR2 sequences are SNHLY and FYNNEI. The V and J ends lost 11 bases and 5 bases, in that order; junction bases with no gene match: 7. DNA for the CDR3: TGTGCCCGCCGGGACAGGGTCAACAATGAGCAGTTCTTC. Amino acid sequence: CARRDRVNNEQFF.

V and J are TRBV6-2 or TRBV6-3 and TRBJ2-5; possibly TRBD1 for D (5 bases). Deletions cut 2 bases from V and 7 bases from J, with 8 bases between. The CDR3 spans 12 residues. The germline gives CDR1 MNHEY, CDR2 SVGEGT. The CDR3 loop reads CASSYLGATQYF. In DNA, the CDR3 is TGTGCCAGCAGTTACCTAGGGGCGACCCAGTACTTC.